This TCR beta chain stems from a study of Ad26.COV2.S vaccination and SARS-CoV-2 variants. About the research overall: The donor participated in the COV1001 trial, in its Ad26.COV2.S arm.

Treatment specified: roughly 18 received Ad26.COV2.S at low or high dose, single or two shots; about five received placebo; per-sample allocation not given. It was on day 63 after the first vaccine or placebo injection that samples were taken. Data came from immunoSEQ multiplex PCR; TCRdb stores just in-frame clones and leaves some out. The sample lists around 380,000 clones, more than 85% occurring once. Deletions cut 0 bases from V and 0 bases from J, with 11 bases between. Per the germline V gene, CDR1 is MNHNS and CDR2 is SASEGT. The CDR3 loop spans 16 amino acids. The sequence derives from a person between 18 and 59 years old who received the Ad26.COV2.S COVID-19 vaccine or a placebo. The genes are TRBV6-1 and TRBJ1-2, with no clear D. The material was peripheral blood, obtained in a trial of Ad26.COV2.S vaccine versus placebo. CDR3 DNA: TGTGCCAGCAGTGAAGCGCGCGGGAGAGCTAACTATGGCTACACCTTC. It yields the protein CASSEARGRANYGYTF.